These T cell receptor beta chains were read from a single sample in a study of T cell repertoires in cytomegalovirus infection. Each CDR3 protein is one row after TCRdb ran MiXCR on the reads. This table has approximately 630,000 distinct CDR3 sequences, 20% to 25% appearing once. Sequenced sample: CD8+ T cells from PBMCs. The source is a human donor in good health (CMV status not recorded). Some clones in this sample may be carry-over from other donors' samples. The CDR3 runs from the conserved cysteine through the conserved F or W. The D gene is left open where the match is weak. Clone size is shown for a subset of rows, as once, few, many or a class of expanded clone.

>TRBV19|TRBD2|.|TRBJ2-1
TGTGCCAGTAGTATACCGGGACTAGCGGGGGAGAATTCCTACAATGAGCAGTTCTTC
CASSIPGLAGENSYNEQFF
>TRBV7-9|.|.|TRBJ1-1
TGTGCCAGCAGCCCTCGACAGCTTAAAGAAGCTTTCTTT
CASSPRQLKEAFF
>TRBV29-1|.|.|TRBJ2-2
TGCAGCGTTGTCTCTCCCAACACCGGGGAGCTGTTTTTT
CSVVSPNTGELFF
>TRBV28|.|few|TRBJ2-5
TGTGCCAGCAATTTTAGGGGAGAGACCCAGTACTTC
CASNFRGETQYF
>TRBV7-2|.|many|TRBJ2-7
TGTGCCAGCAGCTCGGCAGCGAACGAGCAGTACTTC
CASSSAANEQYF
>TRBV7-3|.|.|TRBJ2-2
TGTGCAAGTCGGGGATCCAACACCGGGGAGCTGTTTTTT
CASRGSNTGELFF
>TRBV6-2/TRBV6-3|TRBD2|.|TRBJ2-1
TGTGCCAGCAGTTGGAGCGGGGATAGGAGTGAGCAGTTCTTC
CASSWSGDRSEQFF
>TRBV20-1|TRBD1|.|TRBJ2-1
TGCAGTCTACATCCGGGACAGGTGAACAATGAGCAGTTCTTC
CSLHPGQVNNEQFF
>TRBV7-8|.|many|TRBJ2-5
TGTGCCAGCAGCTTAGAAGCGGGTGGCGGGGAGACCCAGTACTTC
CASSLEAGGGETQYF
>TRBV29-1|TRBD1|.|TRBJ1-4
TGCAGCTCCCGGACAGGGGGCTCTGAAAAACTGTTTTTT
CSSRTGGSEKLFF
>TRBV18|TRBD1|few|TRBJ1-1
TGTGCCAGCTCACGTCTGACAGGGGTCATTGAAGCTTTCTTT
CASSRLTGVIEAFF